The sequence of this TCR beta chain was determined in a study of T cell changes during pregnancy in multiple sclerosis. The repertoire was sequenced with immunoSEQ multiplex PCR; TCRdb's copy has only in-frame clones and lacks some. This sample carries more than 35,000 clones, 90% to 95% of them seen once, and the ten largest clones take around 0.41%. The germline gives CDR1 SGHRS, CDR2 YFSETQ. The CDR3 extends over 11 amino acids. Trimming stripped 4 bases from V and 3 bases from J, with 5 bases between. This clonotype was obtained from a female donor with multiple sclerosis, enrolled in a pregnancy study. The chain joins TRBV5-1 to TRBJ2-7; D is unclear. Sequenced here: CD4+ T cells from peripheral blood mononuclear cells, sampled in the second trimester of pregnancy. CDR3 DNA sequence: TGCGCCAGCAGCGGTAGCTACGAGCAGTACTTC. As protein: CASSGSYEQYF.